Below, 16 T cell receptor beta chains from the same sample are listed, as sequenced in a study of post-analysis software for immune sequencing data. Study-wide points: Included in a set of several TRBV segments more frequent in patients than controls were TRBV5-6, TRBV5-1 and TRBV20-1.

Their recognized antigens are unknown. Prepared libraries of TCR beta cDNA carried unique molecular identifiers. TCRdb recomputed calls from the PCR reads with MiXCR, one row per CDR3 protein. Among about 810,000 distinct CDR3 sequences listed, roughly 50% were seen once. The sequenced sample was blood. These TCRs come from a girl aged 10-17 years with multiple sclerosis.

J is TRBJ1-1 and V is TRBV29-1; D gene unclear. Trimming removed 5 bases from V and 10 bases from J, with 14 bases in between. Looked up from germline, CDR1 is SQVTM and CDR2 is ANQGSEA. The CDR3 covers 11 residues. The CDR3 region has the DNA TGCAGCGTTAGGATTACGGGAGCAGCTTTCTTT. Its protein is CSVRITGAAFF.

This rearrangement joins TRBV20-1 to TRBJ2-1, with a possible D match to TRBD2 (5 bases). The end of the DNA is better explained by TRBJ2-7, so the J call may be wrong. From germline, CDR1 is DFQATT and CDR2 SNEGSKA (reference sequence). This CDR3 region has 13 residues. The chain's CDR3 is CSARTQSYNEQYF. CDR3 DNA: TGCAGTGCCCGGACTCAATCCTACAATGAGCAGTACTTC.

This clonotype was seen only a few times. The chain carries TRBV29-1 and TRBJ2-7; TRBD1 matches 7 bases. Germline-derived CDR1 and CDR2 are SQVTM and ANQGSEA. Germline trimming cut 5 bases from V and 3 bases from J; bases unmatched to any gene: 7. This CDR3 is 13 amino acids long. CDR3 amino acids: CSVLTGSNYEQYF. DNA of the CDR3: TGCAGCGTTCTGACAGGGTCGAACTACGAGCAGTACTTC.

V and J are TRBV12-3 or TRBV12-4 and TRBJ2-7; D ambiguous. V shed 3 bases and J shed 3 bases, with 12 bases lying between them. This CDR3 comprises 14 residues. The CDR3 here is CASSFIAGDYEQYF. CDR3 coding DNA: TGTGCCAGCAGTTTCATTGCAGGAGACTACGAGCAGTACTTC.

The chain carries TRBV7-6 and TRBJ1-6, with a possible D match to TRBD1 (5 bases). The CDR3 is 15 residues long. The ends were cut back, 1 base at V and 14 bases at J, with 18 bases in the middle. CDR1 is SGHVS, CDR2 FNYEAQ, per germline. The CDR3 DNA reads TGTGCCAGCAGCTTAGGGTCTGCCAGGGCCGACACCCTCCACTTT. Translated: CASSLGSARADTLHF.

This clonotype came up a few times. V gene TRBV4-2 combines with J gene TRBJ2-7; D is unresolved. Germline V gene lookup returns CDR1 LGHNA and CDR2 YNFKEQ. V was shortened by 1 base and J by 4 bases, with 14 bases between the two germline ends. This CDR3 is built from 15 residues. The CDR3 loop is CASSQAIARRYEQYF. The CDR3 coding sequence is TGTGCCAGCAGCCAAGCAATTGCGAGGAGATACGAGCAGTACTTC.

This clonotype was detected a few times. The rearrangement joins TRBV27 to TRBJ1-2, with 9 nucleotides matching TRBD1. CDR3 length equals 14 residues. Germline lookup yields CDR1 MNHEY and CDR2 SMNVEV (reference sequence). Trimming took 6 bases from V and 5 from J; bases not matched to a gene: 7. The DNA for the CDR3 is TGTGCCAGCAGGGCAACAGGGGGCGGATATGGCTACACCTTC. Its translation: CASRATGGGYGYTF.

V gene TRBV6-1 combines with J gene TRBJ2-1, with 10 positions matching TRBD2. CDR3 length: 16 residues. The ends lost 3 bases at V and 3 bases at J; junction bases unmatched: 5. Germline CDR1 is MNHNS and CDR2 is SASEGT. CDR3 protein: CASSEDSGGNYNEQFF. For the CDR3, the DNA is TGTGCCAGCAGTGAGGATAGCGGGGGGAACTACAATGAGCAGTTCTTC.

The chain joins TRBV7-6 to TRBJ2-7, with a tentative D call TRBD1 (6 bases). V was cut by 1 base and J by 7 bases, with 17 bases left in between. There are 15 residues in the CDR3. CDR1 and CDR2 (germline): SGHVS, FNYEAQ. CDR3 region: CASSLGGRGDGEQYF. CDR3 sequence (DNA): TGTGCCAGCAGCTTAGGTGGCAGGGGAGACGGAGAGCAGTACTTC.

This rearrangement joins TRBV25-1 to TRBJ2-1; maybe TRBD2 (6 bases). V was clipped by 7 bases and J by 7 bases, with 14 bases between them. The CDR3 runs to 13 residues. Germline loops: CDR1 MGHDK, CDR2 SYGVNS. The CDR3, as DNA: TGTGCCAGCACCGCCGGGACTTCAAATGAGCAGTTCTTC. This translates into CASTAGTSNEQFF.

In this sample, this clonotype turned up once. V and J are TRBV19 and TRBJ2-4; 10 positions match TRBD2. The better agreement between TRBJ2-7 and the DNA end casts doubt on the J call. Germline V gene sequence: CDR1 LNHDA, CDR2 SQIVND (reference sequence). This CDR3 has 16 amino acids. CDR3 coding DNA: TGTGCCAGTAGTGCAAATAGCGGGAGGACCCCCTACGAGCAGTACTTC. Amino acid sequence: CASSANSGRTPYEQYF.

This chain uses TRBV12-3 or TRBV12-4 with TRBJ2-7, with 12 bases lining up with TRBD2. The DNA end is a closer match to TRBJ2-5, so the J assignment may be wrong. The CDR3 is made up of 14 amino acids. DNA for the CDR3: TGTGCCAGCAGTCCGACTAGCGGGAGTAAGACCCAGTACTTC. Translated, it gives CASSPTSGSKTQYF.

J is TRBJ2-7 and V is TRBV10-3, with D tentatively TRBD1 (6 bases). The CDR3 is made up of 14 amino acids. Trimming took 4 bases from V and 2 from J, leaving 12 bases between them. Germline-derived CDR1 and CDR2 are ENHRY and SYGVKD. CDR3 DNA: TGTGCCATCAGTGGGACAGAGAAACCCTACGAGCAGTACTTC. Protein product: CAISGTEKPYEQYF.

This clonotype was detected only a few times. The chain joins TRBV15 to TRBJ2-5, with D possibly called TRBD1 or TRBD2 (5 bases each). CDR1 is LNHNV, CDR2 YYDKDF, per germline (reference sequence). CDR3 length: 12 amino acids. Trimming shortened V by 0 bases and J by 11 bases, and 10 bases separated the two germline ends. CDR3 coding DNA: TGTGCCACCAGCAGAGAGCAGGGAGTGCAGTACTTC. It translates to CATSREQGVQYF.

The chain is built from TRBV18 and TRBJ2-3; 7 bases align to TRBD2. Germline-derived CDR1 and CDR2 are KGHSH and LQKENI. The CDR3 is 15 amino acids. V dropped 3 bases and J dropped 3; count of bases not matched to a gene: 6. Here the CDR3 reads CASSPLAARTDTQYF. CDR3 DNA: TGTGCCAGCTCACCGCTAGCGGCACGAACAGATACGCAGTATTTT.

This sequence joins TRBV29-1 and TRBJ2-4, with 9 bases that match TRBD1. CDR1 is SQVTM, CDR2 ANQGSEA, per germline. Trimming removed 7 bases from V and 13 bases from J; junction bases left unmatched: 11. The CDR3 runs to 12 residues. CDR3 nucleotide sequence: TGCAGCGCGGGACAGGGAGGGAGGGAGCAGTACTTC. It encodes CSAGQGGREQYF.